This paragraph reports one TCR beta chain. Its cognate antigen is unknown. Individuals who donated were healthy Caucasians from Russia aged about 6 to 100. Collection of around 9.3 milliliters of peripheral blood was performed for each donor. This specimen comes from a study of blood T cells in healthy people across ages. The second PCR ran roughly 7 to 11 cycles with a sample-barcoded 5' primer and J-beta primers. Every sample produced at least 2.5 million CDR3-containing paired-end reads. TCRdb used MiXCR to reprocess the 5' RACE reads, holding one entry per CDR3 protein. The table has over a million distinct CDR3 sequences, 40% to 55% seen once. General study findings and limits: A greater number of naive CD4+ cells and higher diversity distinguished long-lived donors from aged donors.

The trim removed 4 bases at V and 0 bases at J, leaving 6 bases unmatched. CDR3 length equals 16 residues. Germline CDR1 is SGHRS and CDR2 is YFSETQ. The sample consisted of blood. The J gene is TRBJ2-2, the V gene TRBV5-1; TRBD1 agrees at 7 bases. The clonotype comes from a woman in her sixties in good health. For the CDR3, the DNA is TGCGCCAGCAGCCGGGACAGTAAATCGAACACCGGGGAGCTGTTTTTT. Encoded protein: CASSRDSKSNTGELFF.